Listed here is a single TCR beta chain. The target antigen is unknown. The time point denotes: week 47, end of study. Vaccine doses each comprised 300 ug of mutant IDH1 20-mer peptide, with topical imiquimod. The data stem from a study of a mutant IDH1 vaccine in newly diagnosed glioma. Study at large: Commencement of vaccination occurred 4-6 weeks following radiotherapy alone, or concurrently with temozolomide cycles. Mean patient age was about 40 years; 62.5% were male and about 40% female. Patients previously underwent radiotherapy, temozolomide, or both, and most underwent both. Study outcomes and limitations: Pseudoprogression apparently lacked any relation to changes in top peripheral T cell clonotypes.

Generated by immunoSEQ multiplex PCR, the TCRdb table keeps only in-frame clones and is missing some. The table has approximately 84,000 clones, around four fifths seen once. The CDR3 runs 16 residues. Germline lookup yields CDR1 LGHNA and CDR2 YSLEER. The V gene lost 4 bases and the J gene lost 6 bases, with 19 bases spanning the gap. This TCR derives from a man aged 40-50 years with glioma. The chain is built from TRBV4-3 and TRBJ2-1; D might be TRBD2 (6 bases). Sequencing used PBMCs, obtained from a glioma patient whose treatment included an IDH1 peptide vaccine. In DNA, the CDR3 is TGCGCCAGCAGCCGGAGGGATGACTGGGCCCGCAATGAGCAGTTCTTC. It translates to CASSRRDDWARNEQFF.